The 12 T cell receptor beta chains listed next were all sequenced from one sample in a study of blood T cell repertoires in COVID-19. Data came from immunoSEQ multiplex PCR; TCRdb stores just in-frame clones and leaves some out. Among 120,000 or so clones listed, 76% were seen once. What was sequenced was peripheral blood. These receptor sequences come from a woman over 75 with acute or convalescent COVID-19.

CDR3 sequence: CASSVGQGRNTEAFF. CDR3 coding DNA: TGTGCCAGCAGCGTCGGACAGGGAAGGAACACTGAAGCTTTCTTT. V usage is TRBV9 and J usage is TRBJ1-1; 8 nucleotides line up with TRBD1. Looked up from germline, CDR1 is SGDLS and CDR2 is YYNGEE. The CDR3 extends over 15 amino acids. V was clipped by 2 bases and J by 1 base; unmatched bases: 4.

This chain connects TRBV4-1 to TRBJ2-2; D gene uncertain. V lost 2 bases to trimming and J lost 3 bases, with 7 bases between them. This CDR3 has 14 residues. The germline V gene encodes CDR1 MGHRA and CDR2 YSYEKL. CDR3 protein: CASSQPGYTGELFF. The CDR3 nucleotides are TGCGCCAGCAGCCAACCCGGGTACACCGGGGAGCTGTTTTTT.

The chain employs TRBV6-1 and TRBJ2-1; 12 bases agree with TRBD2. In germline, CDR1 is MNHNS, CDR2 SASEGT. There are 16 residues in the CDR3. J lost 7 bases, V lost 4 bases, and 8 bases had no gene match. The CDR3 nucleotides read TGTGCCAGCAGTGGGATCCCTAGCGGGGGGGTAAATGAGCAGTTCTTC. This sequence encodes CASSGIPSGGVNEQFF.

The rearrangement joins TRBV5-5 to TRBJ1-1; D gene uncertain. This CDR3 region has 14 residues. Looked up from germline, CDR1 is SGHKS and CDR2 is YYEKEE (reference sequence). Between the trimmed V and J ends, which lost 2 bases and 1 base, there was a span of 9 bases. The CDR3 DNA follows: TGTGCCAGCAGCTTACCCCAGGCGAACACTGAAGCTTTCTTT. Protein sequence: CASSLPQANTEAFF.

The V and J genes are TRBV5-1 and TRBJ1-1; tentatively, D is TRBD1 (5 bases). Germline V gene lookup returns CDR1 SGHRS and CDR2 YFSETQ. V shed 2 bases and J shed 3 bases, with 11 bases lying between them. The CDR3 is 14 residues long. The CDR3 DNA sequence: TGCGCCAGCAGCTTTCAGGGTGGGGACACTGAAGCTTTCTTT. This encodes CASSFQGGDTEAFF.

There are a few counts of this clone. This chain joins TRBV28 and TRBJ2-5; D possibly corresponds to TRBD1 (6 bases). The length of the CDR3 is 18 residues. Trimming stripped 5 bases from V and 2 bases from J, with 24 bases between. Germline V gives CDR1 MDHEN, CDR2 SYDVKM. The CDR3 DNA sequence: TGTGCCAGCAGTCGGGACACAGGTATTCTATTGGTGCAAGAGACCCAGTACTTC. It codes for CASSRDTGILLVQETQYF.

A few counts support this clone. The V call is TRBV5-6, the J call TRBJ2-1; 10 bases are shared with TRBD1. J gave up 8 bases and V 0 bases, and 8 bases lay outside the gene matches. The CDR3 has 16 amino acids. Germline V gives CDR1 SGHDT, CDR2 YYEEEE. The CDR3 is CASSLDAGDRGYEQFF. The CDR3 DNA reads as TGTGCCAGCAGCTTGGACGCGGGGGACAGGGGTTATGAGCAGTTCTTC. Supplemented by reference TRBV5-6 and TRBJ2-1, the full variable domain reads DAGVTQSPTHLIKTRGQQVTLRCSPKSGHDTVSWYQQALGQGPQFIFQYYEEEERQRGNFPDRFSGHQFPNYSSELNVNALLLGDSALYLCASSLDAGDRGYEQFFGPGTRLTVL.

The CDR3 sequence is CASSYALAGPRSSSYEQYF. In nucleotides, the CDR3 is TGTGCCAGCAGTTACGCGCTAGCGGGTCCTCGCTCAAGCTCCTACGAGCAGTACTTC. The chain joins TRBV6-2 or TRBV6-3 to TRBJ2-7; 8 nucleotides align to TRBD2. With 2 bases clipped from V and 0 bases from J, the junction kept 15 bases outside the gene matches. The CDR3 extends over 19 amino acids. The germline V gene encodes CDR1 MNHEY and CDR2 SVGEGT.

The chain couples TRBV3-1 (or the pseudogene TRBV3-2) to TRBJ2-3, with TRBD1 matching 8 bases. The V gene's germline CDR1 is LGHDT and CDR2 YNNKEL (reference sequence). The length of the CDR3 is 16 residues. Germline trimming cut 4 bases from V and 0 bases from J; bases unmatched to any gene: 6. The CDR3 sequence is CASSPRTGTSTDTQYF. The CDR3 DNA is TGTGCCAGCAGCCCGAGGACAGGGACTAGCACAGATACGCAGTATTTT.

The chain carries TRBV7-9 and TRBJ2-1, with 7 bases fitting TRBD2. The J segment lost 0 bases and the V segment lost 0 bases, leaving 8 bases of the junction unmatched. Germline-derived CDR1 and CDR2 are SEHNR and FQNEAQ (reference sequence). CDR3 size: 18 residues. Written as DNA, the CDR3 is TGTGCCAGCAGCTTAGCGGCTAGCGGAGAGGGCTCCTACAATGAGCAGTTCTTC. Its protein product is CASSLAASGEGSYNEQFF.

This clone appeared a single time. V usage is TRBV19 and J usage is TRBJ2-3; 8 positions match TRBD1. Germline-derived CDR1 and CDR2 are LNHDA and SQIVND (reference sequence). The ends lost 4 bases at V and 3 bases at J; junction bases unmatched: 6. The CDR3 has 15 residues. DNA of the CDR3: TGTGCCAGTAGTAACAGGGGGTTCGGAACAGATACGCAGTATTTT. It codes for CASSNRGFGTDTQYF.

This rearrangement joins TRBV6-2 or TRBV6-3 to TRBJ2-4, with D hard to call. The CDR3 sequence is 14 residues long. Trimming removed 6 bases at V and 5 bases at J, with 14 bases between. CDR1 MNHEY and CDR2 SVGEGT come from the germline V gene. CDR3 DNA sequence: TGTGCCAGCAGCCCCTCGTACCCAGAAAACATTCAGTACTTC. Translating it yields CASSPSYPENIQYF.